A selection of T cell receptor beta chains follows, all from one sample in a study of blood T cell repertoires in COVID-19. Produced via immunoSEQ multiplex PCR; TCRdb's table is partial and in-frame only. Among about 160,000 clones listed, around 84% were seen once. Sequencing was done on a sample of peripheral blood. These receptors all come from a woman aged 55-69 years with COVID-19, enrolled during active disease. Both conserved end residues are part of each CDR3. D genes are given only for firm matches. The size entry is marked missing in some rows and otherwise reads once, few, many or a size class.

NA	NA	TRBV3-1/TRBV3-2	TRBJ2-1	CASSQSRAPRDEQFF	TGTGCCAGCAGCCAAAGCAGGGCCCCCAGGGATGAGCAGTTCTTC
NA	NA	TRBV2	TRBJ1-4	CASSEQGPNEKLFF	TGTGCCAGCAGTGAGCAGGGCCCTAATGAAAAACTGTTTTTT
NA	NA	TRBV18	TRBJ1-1	CASSPQVGDTEAFF	TGTGCCAGCTCACCACAGGTCGGGGACACTGAAGCTTTCTTT
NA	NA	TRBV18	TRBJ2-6	CASSPAGANVLTF	TGTGCCAGCTCACCCGCTGGGGCCAACGTCCTGACTTTC
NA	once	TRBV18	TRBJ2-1	CASSATGRNEQFF	TGTGCCAGCTCAGCCACCGGTCGGAATGAGCAGTTCTTC
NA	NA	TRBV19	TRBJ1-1	CASGGAFF	TGTGCCAGTGGGGGGGCTTTCTTT
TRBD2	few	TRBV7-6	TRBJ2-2	CASSLGSRTSGGELFF	TGTGCCAGCAGCTTAGGAAGTAGGACTAGCGGCGGGGAGCTGTTTTTT
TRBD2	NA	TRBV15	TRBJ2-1	CATSSPGTSGYNEQFF	TGTGCCACCAGCAGCCCAGGGACTAGCGGGTACAATGAGCAGTTCTTC
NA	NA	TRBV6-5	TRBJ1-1	CASSYDRRDTEAFF	TGTGCCAGCAGTTACGACAGGAGAGACACTGAAGCTTTCTTT
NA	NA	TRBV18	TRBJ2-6	CASSPRQTSSGANVLTF	TGTGCCAGCTCACCACGACAGACTAGCTCTGGGGCCAACGTCCTGACTTTC
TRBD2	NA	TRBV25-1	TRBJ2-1	CASSEDLAGPYNEQFF	TGTGCCAGCAGTGAAGATCTAGCGGGACCCTACAATGAGCAGTTCTTC
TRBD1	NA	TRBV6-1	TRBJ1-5	CACSEGGQGAPSNQPQHF	TGTGCCTGCAGTGAAGGGGGGCAGGGGGCGCCGAGCAATCAGCCCCAGCATTTT
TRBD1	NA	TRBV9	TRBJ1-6	CASSATGGNSPLHF	TGTGCCAGCAGCGCGACAGGGGGTAATTCACCCCTCCACTTT
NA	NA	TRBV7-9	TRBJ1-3	CASSLEGVGPGNTIYF	TGTGCCAGCAGCTTAGAAGGAGTAGGCCCCGGAAACACCATATATTTT
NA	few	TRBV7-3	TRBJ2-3	CASSLYSTDTQYF	TGTGCCAGCAGCCTCTACTCCACAGATACGCAGTATTTT
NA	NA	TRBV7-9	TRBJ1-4	CASSLRAGRGSTNEKLFF	TGTGCCAGCAGCTTGAGGGCCGGCAGGGGTTCAACTAATGAAAAACTGTTTTTT
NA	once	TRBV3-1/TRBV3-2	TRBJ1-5	CASRPGGSNQPQHF	TGTGCCAGCAGGCCGGGAGGAAGCAATCAGCCCCAGCATTTT
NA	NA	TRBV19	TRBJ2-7	CASSGLYEQYF	TGTGCCAGTAGCGGACTCTACGAGCAGTACTTC
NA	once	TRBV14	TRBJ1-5	CASSATVRQPQHF	TGTGCCAGCAGCGCGACAGTAAGGCAGCCCCAGCATTTT
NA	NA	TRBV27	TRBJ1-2	CASSPRANYGYTF	TGTGCCAGCAGTCCACGAGCTAACTATGGCTACACCTTC
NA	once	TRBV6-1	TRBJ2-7	CASSDQHSYEQYF	TGTGCCAGCAGTGACCAACACTCCTACGAGCAGTACTTC
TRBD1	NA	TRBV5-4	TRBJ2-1	CASSEVGDRYNEQFF	TGTGCCAGCAGCGAGGTAGGGGACAGATACAATGAGCAGTTCTTC
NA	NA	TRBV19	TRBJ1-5	CASSIGRNQPQHF	TGTGCCAGTAGTATAGGGCGGAATCAGCCCCAGCATTTT